The rows below give T cell receptor beta chains drawn from one sample of a study of T cells in Graves' hyperthyroidism and ophthalmopathy. MiXCR, applied by TCRdb to the multiplex PCR reads, yields one record per CDR3 protein. The data contain approximately 370,000 distinct CDR3 sequences, 17% of them singletons. The sequenced sample consisted of blood. Source of these receptors: a woman in her 30s with Graves' hyperthyroidism that later progressed to Graves' ophthalmopathy. CDR3s include the opening cysteine and the closing phenylalanine or tryptophan. Fields, in order: clone size, J gene, V gene, CDR3 protein. Not all rows give a size; the values are once, few, many and, for expanded clones, a class.

clone size: .; J gene: TRBJ2-3; V gene: TRBV20-1; CDR3 protein: CSASSSGDTDTQYF
clone size: many; J gene: TRBJ1-2; V gene: TRBV28; CDR3 protein: CASSLTEASDLPFYGYTF
clone size: many; J gene: TRBJ2-5; V gene: TRBV30; CDR3 protein: CASGDTETQYF
clone size: few; J gene: TRBJ1-3; V gene: TRBV20-1; CDR3 protein: CSARVPQSGNTIYF
clone size: many; J gene: TRBJ2-7; V gene: TRBV12-3/TRBV12-4; CDR3 protein: CASSPGSEAYEQYF
clone size: many; J gene: TRBJ2-7; V gene: TRBV11-2; CDR3 protein: CASSLVGTSYEQYF
clone size: many; J gene: TRBJ2-3; V gene: TRBV29-1; CDR3 protein: CSVALGQGYTQYF
clone size: many; J gene: TRBJ2-2; V gene: TRBV11-2; CDR3 protein: CASSQGDTGELFF
clone size: many; J gene: TRBJ2-7; V gene: TRBV20-1; CDR3 protein: CSASGTGSYEQYF
clone size: few; J gene: TRBJ2-2; V gene: TRBV6-1; CDR3 protein: CASRTGRTNTGELFF
clone size: few; J gene: TRBJ2-5; V gene: TRBV4-1; CDR3 protein: CASSQDPYSLTYF
clone size: many; J gene: TRBJ2-5; V gene: TRBV29-1; CDR3 protein: CSVDGGQGETQYF
clone size: many; J gene: TRBJ2-7; V gene: TRBV12-3/TRBV12-4; CDR3 protein: CASSFIPRDREYEQYF
clone size: .; J gene: TRBJ2-2; V gene: TRBV4-2; CDR3 protein: CASSQERINTGELFF
clone size: many; J gene: TRBJ2-3; V gene: TRBV18; CDR3 protein: CASSPGKGSLDTQYF
clone size: .; J gene: TRBJ2-1; V gene: TRBV12-3/TRBV12-4; CDR3 protein: CASSRKGWVGDYNEQFF
clone size: many; J gene: TRBJ2-7; V gene: TRBV3-1; CDR3 protein: CASSQDWGEQYF
clone size: many; J gene: TRBJ2-7; V gene: TRBV12-5; CDR3 protein: CASGVDNSYEQYF
clone size: few; J gene: TRBJ1-1; V gene: TRBV5-1; CDR3 protein: CASSLTGGTTEAFF
clone size: .; J gene: TRBJ2-5; V gene: TRBV15; CDR3 protein: CATSSSTAPETQYF
clone size: many; J gene: TRBJ1-1; V gene: TRBV19; CDR3 protein: CASRVTANTEAFF
clone size: many; J gene: TRBJ2-1; V gene: TRBV11-2; CDR3 protein: CASSYQSGLAIFDAYNEQFF
clone size: many; J gene: TRBJ2-3; V gene: TRBV10-3; CDR3 protein: CAIRPGESTDTQYF
clone size: many; J gene: TRBJ1-5; V gene: TRBV15; CDR3 protein: CATSRVGVGQPQHF
clone size: many; J gene: TRBJ1-2; V gene: TRBV12-3/TRBV12-4; CDR3 protein: CASSGTGTSYGYTF
clone size: many; J gene: TRBJ2-7; V gene: TRBV6-2/TRBV6-3; CDR3 protein: CASSYALFGVRYEQYF
clone size: many; J gene: TRBJ2-3; V gene: TRBV11-3; CDR3 protein: CASSTHRDVGTDTQYF
clone size: .; J gene: TRBJ1-2; V gene: TRBV6-2/TRBV6-3; CDR3 protein: CASSYAGSYGYTF
clone size: few; J gene: TRBJ1-1; V gene: TRBV20-1; CDR3 protein: CSATLMGHGTEAFF